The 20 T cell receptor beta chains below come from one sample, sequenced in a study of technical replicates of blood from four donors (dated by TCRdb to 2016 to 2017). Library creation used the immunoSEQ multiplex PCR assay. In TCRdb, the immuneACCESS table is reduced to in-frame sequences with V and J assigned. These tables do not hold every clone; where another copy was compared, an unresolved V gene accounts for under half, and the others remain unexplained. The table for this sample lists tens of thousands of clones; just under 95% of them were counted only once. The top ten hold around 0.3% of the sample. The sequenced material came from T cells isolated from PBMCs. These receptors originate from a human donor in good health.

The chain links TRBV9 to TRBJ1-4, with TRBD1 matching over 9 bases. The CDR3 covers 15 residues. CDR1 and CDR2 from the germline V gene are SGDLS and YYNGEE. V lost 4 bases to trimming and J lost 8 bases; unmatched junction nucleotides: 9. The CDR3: CASSRGGTGLEKLFF. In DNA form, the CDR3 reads TGTGCCAGCAGCCGAGGGGGGACAGGGCTAGAAAAACTGTTTTTT.

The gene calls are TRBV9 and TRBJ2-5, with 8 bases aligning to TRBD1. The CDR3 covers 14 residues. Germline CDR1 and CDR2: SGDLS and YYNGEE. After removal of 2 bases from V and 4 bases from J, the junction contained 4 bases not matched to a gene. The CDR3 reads CASSVGQGRETQYF. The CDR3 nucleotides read TGTGCCAGCAGCGTTGGACAGGGACGAGAGACCCAGTACTTC.

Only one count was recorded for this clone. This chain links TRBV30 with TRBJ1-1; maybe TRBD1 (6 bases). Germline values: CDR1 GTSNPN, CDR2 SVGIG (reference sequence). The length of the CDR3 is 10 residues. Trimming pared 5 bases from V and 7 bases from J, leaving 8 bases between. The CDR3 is CAWGQYEAFF. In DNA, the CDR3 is TGTGCCTGGGGACAGTATGAAGCTTTCTTT.

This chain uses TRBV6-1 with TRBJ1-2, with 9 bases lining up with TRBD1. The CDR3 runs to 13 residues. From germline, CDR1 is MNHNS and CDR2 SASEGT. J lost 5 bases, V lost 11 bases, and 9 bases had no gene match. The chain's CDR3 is CALRPGTGYGYTF. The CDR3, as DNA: TGTGCCCTACGTCCCGGGACAGGGTATGGCTACACCTTC.

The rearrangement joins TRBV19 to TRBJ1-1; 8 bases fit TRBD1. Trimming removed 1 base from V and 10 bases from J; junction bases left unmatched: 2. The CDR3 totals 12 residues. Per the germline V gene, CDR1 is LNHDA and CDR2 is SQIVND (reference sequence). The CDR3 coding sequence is TGTGCCAGTAGTATAGGGACAGGGAGAGCTTTCTTT. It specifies CASSIGTGRAFF.

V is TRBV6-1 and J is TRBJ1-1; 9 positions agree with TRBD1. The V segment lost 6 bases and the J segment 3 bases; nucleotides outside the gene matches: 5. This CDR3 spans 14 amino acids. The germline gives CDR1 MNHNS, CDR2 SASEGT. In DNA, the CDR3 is TGTGCCAGCAGAGCGGGACAGGGAGACACTGAAGCTTTCTTT. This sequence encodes CASRAGQGDTEAFF.

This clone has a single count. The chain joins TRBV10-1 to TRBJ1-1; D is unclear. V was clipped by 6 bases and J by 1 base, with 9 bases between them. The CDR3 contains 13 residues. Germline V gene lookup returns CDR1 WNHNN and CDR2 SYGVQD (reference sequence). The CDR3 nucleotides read TGCGCCAGCAGGCTCCAGGAGAACACTGAAGCTTTCTTT. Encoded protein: CASRLQENTEAFF.

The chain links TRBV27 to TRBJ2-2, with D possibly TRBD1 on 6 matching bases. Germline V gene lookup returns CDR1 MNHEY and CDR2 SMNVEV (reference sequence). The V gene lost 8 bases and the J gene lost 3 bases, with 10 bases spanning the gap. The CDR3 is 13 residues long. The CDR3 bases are TGTGCCAGCGGAGGACAGTACACCGGGGAGCTGTTTTTT. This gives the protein CASGGQYTGELFF.

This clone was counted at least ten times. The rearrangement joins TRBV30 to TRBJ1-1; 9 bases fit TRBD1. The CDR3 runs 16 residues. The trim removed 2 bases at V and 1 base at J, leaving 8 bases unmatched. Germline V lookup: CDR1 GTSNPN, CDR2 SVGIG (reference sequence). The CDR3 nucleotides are TGTGCCTGGAGTACCTCCGGGACAGGGAAGAACACTGAAGCTTTCTTT. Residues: CAWSTSGTGKNTEAFF.

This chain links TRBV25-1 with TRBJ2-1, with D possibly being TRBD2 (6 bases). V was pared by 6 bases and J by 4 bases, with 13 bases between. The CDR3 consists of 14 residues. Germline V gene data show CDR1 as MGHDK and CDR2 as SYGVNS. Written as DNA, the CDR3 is TGTGCCAGCAGCGGAAGGGGACTTTACAATGAGCAGTTCTTC. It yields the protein CASSGRGLYNEQFF.

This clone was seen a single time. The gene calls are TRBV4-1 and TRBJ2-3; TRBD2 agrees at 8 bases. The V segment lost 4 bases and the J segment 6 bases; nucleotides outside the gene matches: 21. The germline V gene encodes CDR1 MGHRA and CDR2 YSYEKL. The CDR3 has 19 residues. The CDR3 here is CASSPVRAGLASSGDTQYF. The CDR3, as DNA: TGCGCCAGCAGCCCGGTCCGAGCTGGACTAGCCTCTTCCGGTGATACGCAGTATTTT.

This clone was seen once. CDR3 nucleotide sequence: TGTGCCAGCAGTGACGGACAGGAGGGGTACTTC. This sequence encodes CASSDGQEGYF. V and J are TRBV28 and TRBJ2-7; TRBD1 is a possible D gene (7 bases). The CDR3 is 11 amino acids. Germline V lookup: CDR1 MDHEN, CDR2 SYDVKM. Trimming left V 5 bases short and J 12 bases short, with 14 bases between.

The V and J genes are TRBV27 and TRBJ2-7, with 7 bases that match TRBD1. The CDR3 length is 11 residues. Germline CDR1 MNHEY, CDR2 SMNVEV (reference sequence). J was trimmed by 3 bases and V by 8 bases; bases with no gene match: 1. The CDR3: CASGQVYEQYF. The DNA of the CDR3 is TGTGCCAGCGGACAGGTCTACGAGCAGTACTTC.

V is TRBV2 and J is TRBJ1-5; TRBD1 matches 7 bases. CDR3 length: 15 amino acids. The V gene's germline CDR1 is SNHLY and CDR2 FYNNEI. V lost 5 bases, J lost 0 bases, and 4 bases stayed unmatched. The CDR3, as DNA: TGTGCCAGCAGTCCGACAGGGATTAGCAATCAGCCCCAGCATTTT. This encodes CASSPTGISNQPQHF.

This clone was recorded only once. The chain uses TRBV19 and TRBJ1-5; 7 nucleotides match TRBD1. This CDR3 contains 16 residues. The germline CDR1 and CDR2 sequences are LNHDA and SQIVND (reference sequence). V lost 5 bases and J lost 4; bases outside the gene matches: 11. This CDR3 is CASSVGGAGGNQPQHF. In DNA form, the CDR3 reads TGTGCCAGTAGTGTAGGGGGCGCAGGTGGGAATCAGCCCCAGCATTTT.

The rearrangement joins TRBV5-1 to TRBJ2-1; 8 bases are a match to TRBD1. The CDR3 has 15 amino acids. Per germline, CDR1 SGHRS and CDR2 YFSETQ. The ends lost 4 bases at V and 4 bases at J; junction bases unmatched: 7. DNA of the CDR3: TGCGCCAGCAGCGTGGGGACAGGACTTTACAATGAGCAGTTCTTC. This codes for CASSVGTGLYNEQFF.

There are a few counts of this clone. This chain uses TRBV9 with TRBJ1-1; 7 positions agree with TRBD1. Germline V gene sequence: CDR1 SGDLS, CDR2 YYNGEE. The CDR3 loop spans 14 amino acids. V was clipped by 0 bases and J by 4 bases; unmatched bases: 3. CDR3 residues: CASSVGQGGTEAFF. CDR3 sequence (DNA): TGTGCCAGCAGCGTAGGACAGGGAGGCACTGAAGCTTTCTTT.

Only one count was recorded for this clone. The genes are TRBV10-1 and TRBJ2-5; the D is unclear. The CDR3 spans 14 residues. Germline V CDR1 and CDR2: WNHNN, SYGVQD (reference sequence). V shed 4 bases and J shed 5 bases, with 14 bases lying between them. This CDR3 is CASSADIPDETQYF. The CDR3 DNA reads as TGCGCCAGCAGTGCAGACATTCCCGACGAGACCCAGTACTTC.

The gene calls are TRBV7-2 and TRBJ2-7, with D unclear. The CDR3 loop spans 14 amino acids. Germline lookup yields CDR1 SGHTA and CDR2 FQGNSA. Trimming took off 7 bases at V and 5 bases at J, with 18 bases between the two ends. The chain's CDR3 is CASIPTLTADEQYF. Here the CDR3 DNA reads TGTGCCAGCATCCCTACTTTGACCGCGGACGAGCAGTACTTC.

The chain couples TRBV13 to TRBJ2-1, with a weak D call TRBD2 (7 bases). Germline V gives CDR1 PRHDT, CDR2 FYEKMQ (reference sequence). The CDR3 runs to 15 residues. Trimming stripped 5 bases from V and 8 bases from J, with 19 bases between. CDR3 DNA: TGTGCCAGCAGCCCAGAGAGGGGGGGCTTGGATGAGCAGTTCTTC. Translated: CASSPERGGLDEQFF.